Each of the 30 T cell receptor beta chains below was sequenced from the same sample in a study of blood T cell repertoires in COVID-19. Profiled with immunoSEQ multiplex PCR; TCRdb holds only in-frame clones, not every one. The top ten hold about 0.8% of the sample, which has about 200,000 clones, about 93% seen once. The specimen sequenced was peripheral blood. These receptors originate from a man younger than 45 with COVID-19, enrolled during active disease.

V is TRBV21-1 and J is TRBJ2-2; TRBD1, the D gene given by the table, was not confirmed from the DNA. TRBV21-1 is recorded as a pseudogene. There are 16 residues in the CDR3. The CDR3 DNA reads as TGTGCCAGCAGCAAAGAAAGGGGCGCGAACACCGGGGAGCTGTTTTTT. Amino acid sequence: CASSKERGANTGELFF.

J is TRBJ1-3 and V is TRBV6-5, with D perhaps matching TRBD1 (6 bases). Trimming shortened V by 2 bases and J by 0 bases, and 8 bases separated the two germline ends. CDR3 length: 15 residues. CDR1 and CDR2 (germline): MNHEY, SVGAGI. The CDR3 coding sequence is TGTGCCAGCAGTTACCCGACAGGCTCTGGAAACACCATATATTTT. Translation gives CASSYPTGSGNTIYF.

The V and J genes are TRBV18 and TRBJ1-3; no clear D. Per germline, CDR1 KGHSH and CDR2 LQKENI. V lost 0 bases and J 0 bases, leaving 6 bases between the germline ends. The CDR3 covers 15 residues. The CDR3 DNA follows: TGTGCCAGCTCACCACCGTCGCGCTCTGGAAACACCATATATTTT. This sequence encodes CASSPPSRSGNTIYF.

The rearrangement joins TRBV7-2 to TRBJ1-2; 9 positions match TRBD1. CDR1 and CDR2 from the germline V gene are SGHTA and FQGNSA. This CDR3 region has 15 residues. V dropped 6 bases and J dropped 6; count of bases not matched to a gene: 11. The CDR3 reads CASRDPTGTGNGYTF. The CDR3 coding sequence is TGTGCCAGCAGGGACCCTACAGGGACAGGGAATGGCTACACCTTC.

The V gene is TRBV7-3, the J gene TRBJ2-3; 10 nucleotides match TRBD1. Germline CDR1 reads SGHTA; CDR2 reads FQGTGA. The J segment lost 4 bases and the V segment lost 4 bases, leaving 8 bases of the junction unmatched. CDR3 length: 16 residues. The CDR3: CASSSPDRGVADTQYF. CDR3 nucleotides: TGTGCCAGCAGCTCCCCGGACAGGGGGGTAGCAGATACGCAGTATTTT. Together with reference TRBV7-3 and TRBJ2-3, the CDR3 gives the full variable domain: GAGVSQTPSNKVTEKGKYVELRCDPISGHTALYWYRQSLGQGPEFLIYFQGTGAADDSGLPNDRFFAVRPEGSVSTLKIQRTERGDSAVYLCASSSPDRGVADTQYFGPGTRLTVL.

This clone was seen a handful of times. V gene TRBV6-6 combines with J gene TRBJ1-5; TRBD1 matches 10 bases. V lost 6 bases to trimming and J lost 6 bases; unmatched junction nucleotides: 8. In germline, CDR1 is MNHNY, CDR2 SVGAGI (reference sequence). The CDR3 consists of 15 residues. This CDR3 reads CASSAPGQGSQPQHF. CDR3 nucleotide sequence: TGTGCCAGCAGCGCCCCGGGACAGGGGAGTCAGCCCCAGCATTTT.

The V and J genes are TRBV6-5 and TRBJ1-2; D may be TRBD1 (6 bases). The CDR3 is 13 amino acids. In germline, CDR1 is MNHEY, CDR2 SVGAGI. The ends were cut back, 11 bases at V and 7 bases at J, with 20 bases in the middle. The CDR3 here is CAVVRDTLSGYTF. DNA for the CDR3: TGTGCCGTCGTAAGGGACACCCTATCTGGCTACACCTTC.

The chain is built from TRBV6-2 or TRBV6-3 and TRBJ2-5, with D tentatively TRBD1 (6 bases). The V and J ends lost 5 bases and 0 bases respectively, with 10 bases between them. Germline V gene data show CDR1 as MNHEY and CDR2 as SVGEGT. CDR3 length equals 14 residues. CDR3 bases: TGTGCCAGCAGTGCCGGGACAAACCAAGAGACCCAGTACTTC. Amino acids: CASSAGTNQETQYF.

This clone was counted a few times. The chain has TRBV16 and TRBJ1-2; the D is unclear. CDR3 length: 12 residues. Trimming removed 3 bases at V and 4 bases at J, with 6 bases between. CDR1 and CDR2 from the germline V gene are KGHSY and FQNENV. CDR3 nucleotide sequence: TGTGCCAGCAGCCAGCGGGGCTATGGCTACACCTTC. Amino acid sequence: CASSQRGYGYTF.

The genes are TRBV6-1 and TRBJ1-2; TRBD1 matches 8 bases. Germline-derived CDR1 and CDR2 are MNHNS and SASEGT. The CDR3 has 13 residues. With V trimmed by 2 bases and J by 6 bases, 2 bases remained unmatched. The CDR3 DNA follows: TGTGCCAGCAGTGAACAGGGGGCTCATGGCTACACCTTC. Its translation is CASSEQGAHGYTF.

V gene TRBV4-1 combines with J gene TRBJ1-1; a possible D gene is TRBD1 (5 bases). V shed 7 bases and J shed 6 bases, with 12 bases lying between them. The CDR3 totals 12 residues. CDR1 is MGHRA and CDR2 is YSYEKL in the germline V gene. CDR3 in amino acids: CASIGRGAEAFF. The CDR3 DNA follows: TGCGCCAGCATAGGGAGGGGCGCTGAAGCTTTCTTT.

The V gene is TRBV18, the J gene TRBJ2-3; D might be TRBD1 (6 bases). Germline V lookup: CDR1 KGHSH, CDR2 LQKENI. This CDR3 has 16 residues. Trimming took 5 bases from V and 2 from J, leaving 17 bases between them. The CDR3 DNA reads TGTGCCAGCTCAGGACTCAGGGGACCTAACACAGATACGCAGTATTTT. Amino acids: CASSGLRGPNTDTQYF. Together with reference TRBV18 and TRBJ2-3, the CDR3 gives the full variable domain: NAGVMQNPRHLVRRRGQEARLRCSPMKGHSHVYWYRQLPEEGLKFMVYLQKENIIDESGMPKERFSAEFPKEGPSILRIQQVVRGDSAAYFCASSGLRGPNTDTQYFGPGTRLTVL.

The CDR3 DNA reads TGTGCCAGCAGTTCCCGGGACAGGGGGCGGGAGCAGTACTTC. This sequence encodes CASSSRDRGREQYF. The chain recombines TRBV6-5 with TRBJ2-7; 12 bases are shared with TRBD1. V gave up 4 bases and J gave up 7 bases; unmatched junction bases: 5. This CDR3 has 14 residues. Looked up from germline, CDR1 is MNHEY and CDR2 is SVGAGI.

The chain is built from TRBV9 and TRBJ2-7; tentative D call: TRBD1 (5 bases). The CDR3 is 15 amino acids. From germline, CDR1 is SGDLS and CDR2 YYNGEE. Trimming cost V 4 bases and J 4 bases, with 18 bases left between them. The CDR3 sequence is CASSKQTTGPYEQYF. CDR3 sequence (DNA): TGTGCCAGCAGCAAGCAGACCACAGGTCCGTACGAGCAGTACTTC. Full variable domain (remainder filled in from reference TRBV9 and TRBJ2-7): DSGVTQTPKHLITATGQRVTLRCSPRSGDLSVYWYQQSLDQGLQFLIQYYNGEERAKGNILERFSAQQFPDLHSELNLSSLELGDSALYFCASSKQTTGPYEQYFGPGTRLTVT.

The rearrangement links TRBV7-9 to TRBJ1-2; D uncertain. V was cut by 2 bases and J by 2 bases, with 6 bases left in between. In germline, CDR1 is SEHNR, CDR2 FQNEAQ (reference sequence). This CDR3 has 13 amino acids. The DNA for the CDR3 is TGTGCCAGCAGCTTACTACAGAACTATGGCTACACCTTC. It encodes CASSLLQNYGYTF.

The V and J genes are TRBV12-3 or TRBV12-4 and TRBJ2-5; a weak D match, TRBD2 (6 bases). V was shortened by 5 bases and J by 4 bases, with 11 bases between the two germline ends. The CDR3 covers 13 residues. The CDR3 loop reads CASSKTRLETQYF. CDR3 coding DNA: TGTGCCAGCAGTAAGACTAGACTAGAGACCCAGTACTTC.

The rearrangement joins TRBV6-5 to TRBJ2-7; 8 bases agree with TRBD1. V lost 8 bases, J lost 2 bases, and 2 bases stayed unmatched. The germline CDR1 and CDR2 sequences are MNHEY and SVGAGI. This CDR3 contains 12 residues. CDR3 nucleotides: TGTGCCAGCCACAGGGGGACCTACGAGCAGTACTTC. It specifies CASHRGTYEQYF.

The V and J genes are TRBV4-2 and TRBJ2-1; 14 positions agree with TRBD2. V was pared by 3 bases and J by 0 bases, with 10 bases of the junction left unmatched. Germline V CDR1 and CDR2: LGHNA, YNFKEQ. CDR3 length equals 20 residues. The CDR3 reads CASSHARLAGGLSSYNEQFF. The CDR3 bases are TGTGCCAGCAGCCACGCTAGACTAGCGGGGGGGCTAAGCTCCTACAATGAGCAGTTCTTC.

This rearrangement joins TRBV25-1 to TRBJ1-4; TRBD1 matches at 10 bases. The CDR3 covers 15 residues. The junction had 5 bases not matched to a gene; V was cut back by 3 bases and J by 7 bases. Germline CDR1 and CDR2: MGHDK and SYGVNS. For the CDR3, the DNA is TGTGCCAGCAGTGACCGACAGGGGGCTTTTGAAAAACTGTTTTTT. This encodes CASSDRQGAFEKLFF.

The CDR3 nucleotides are TGTGCCAGCCAACCGCGTGAGGTGGGGGGTGGCTACACCTTC. It yields the protein CASQPREVGGGYTF. The rearrangement joins TRBV6-5 to TRBJ1-2, with D possibly TRBD1 on 5 matching bases. Trimming took off 8 bases at V and 7 bases at J, with 20 bases between the two ends. The germline V gene encodes CDR1 MNHEY and CDR2 SVGAGI. This CDR3 contains 14 residues.

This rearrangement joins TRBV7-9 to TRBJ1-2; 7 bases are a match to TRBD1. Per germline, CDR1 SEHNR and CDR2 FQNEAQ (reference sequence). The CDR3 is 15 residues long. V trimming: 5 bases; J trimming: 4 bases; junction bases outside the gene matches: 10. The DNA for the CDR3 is TGTGCCAGCAGCCAAAGGGACAGCCCAATCTATGGCTACACCTTC. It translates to CASSQRDSPIYGYTF.

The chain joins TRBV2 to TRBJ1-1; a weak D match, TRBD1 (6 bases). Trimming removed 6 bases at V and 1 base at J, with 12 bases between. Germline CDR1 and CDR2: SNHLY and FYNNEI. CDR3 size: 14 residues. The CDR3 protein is CASRPGQSNTEAFF. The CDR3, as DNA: TGTGCCAGCAGACCGGGACAATCGAACACTGAAGCTTTCTTT. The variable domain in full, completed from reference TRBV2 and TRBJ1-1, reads EPEVTQTPSHQVTQMGQEVILRCVPISNHLYFYWYRQILGQKVEFLVSFYNNEISEKSEIFDDQFSVERPDGSNFTLKIRSTKLEDSAMYFCASRPGQSNTEAFFGQGTRLTVV.

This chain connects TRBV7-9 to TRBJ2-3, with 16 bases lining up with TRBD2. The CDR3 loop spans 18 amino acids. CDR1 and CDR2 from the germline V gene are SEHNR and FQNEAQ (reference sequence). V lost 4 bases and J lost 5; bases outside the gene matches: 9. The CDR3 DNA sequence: TGTGCCAGCAGCTCGGGACTAGCGGGGGGGAGAGGTGAAGATACGCAGTATTTT. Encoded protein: CASSSGLAGGRGEDTQYF. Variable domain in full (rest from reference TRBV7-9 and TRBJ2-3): DTGVSQNPRHKITKRGQNVTFRCDPISEHNRLYWYRQTLGQGPEFLTYFQNEAQLEKSRLLSDRFSAERPKGSFSTLEIQRTEQGDSAMYLCASSSGLAGGRGEDTQYFGPGTRLTVL.

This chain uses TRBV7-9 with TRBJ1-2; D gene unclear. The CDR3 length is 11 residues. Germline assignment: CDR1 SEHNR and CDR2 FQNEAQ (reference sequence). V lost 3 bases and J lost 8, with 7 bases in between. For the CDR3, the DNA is TGTGCCAGCAGCTTCCAACGGGGCTACACCTTC. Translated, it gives CASSFQRGYTF.

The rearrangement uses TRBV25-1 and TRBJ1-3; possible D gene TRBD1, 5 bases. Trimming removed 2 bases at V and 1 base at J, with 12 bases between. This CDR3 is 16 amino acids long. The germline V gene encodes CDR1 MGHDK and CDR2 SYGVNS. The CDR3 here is CASSELDTISGNTIYF. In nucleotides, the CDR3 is TGTGCCAGCAGTGAACTGGACACCATATCTGGAAACACCATATATTTT.

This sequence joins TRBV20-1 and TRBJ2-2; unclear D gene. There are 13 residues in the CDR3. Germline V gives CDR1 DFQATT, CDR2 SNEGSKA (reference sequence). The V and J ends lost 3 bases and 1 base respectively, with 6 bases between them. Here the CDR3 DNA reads TGCAGTGCTAGTTTTCAGAACACCGGGGAGCTGTTTTTT. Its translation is CSASFQNTGELFF.

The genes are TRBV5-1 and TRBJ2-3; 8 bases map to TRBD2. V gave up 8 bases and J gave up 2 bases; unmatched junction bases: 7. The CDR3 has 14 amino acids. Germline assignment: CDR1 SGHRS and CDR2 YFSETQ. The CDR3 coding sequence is TGCGCCAGTCATAGCGGGGTTTACACAGATACGCAGTATTTT. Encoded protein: CASHSGVYTDTQYF.

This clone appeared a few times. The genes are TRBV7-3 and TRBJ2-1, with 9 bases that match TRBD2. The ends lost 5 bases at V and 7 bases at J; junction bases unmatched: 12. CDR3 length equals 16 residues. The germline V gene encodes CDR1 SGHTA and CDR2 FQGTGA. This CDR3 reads CASSPTGAGGLNEQFF. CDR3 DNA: TGTGCCAGCAGCCCAACAGGGGCGGGGGGGCTTAATGAGCAGTTCTTC.

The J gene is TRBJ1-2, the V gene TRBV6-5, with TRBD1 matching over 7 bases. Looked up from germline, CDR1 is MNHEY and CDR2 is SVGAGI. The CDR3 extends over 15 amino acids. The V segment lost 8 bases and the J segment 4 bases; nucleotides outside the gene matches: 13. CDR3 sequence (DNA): TGTGCCAGCGGGGACAGCCAAATACTAACCTATGGCTACACCTTC. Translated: CASGDSQILTYGYTF.

This chain's CDR3 is CASTQDREGNTIYF. Written as DNA, the CDR3 is TGTGCCAGCACCCAAGACAGGGAAGGGAACACCATATATTTT. J is TRBJ1-3 and V is TRBV2, with 7 bases that match TRBD1. Germline lookup yields CDR1 SNHLY and CDR2 FYNNEI. The V segment lost 7 bases and the J segment 7 bases; nucleotides outside the gene matches: 10. This CDR3 comprises 14 residues.